The rows below give T cell receptor beta chains drawn from one sample of a study of T-cell reconstitution after alpha-beta-depleted transplantation in children. TCRdb re-derived calls from the PCR reads in MiXCR, one entry per CDR3 protein. This sample carries 250,000 to 400,000 distinct CDR3 sequences, 23% of them seen once, and the ten largest clones take roughly 11%. The source was PBMCs, mostly from graft donor cells, collected 180 days after TCRalphabeta/CD19-depleted stem cell transplant. These receptor sequences come from a male patient under 18 who had a stem cell transplant for acute lymphoblastic leukemia, so the T cells may come from the graft donor. CDR3s include the opening cysteine and the closing phenylalanine or tryptophan. The order of the fields is D gene, clone size, J gene, V gene, CDR3 DNA, CDR3 protein. A D gene is named only where the DNA matches it firmly. Clone size appears in some rows only: once, few, many, or a class for an expanded clone.

>-|few|TRBJ2-7|TRBV6-5
TGTGCCAGCAGTTCCTCAGACGGGAGTCACGAGCAGTACTTC
CASSSSDGSHEQYF
>-|-|TRBJ2-7|TRBV6-5
TGTGCCAGCAGTTGGCAGGGTGGAGCATACGAGCAGTACTTC
CASSWQGGAYEQYF
>TRBD2|few|TRBJ2-5|TRBV7-9
TGTGCCAGCAGCTTCGGGAGGACTAGCGGAGTAGGGGAGACCCAGTACTTC
CASSFGRTSGVGETQYF
>-|-|TRBJ2-5|TRBV11-2
TGTGCCAGCAGCTTCCCCGGTGGAGGGCTGGAGACCCAGTACTTC
CASSFPGGGLETQYF
>-|few|TRBJ1-2|TRBV12-3/TRBV12-4
TGTGCCAGCAGCGAAATGCGGGGGGCGAGTGGCTACACCTTC
CASSEMRGASGYTF
>-|-|TRBJ1-6|TRBV12-3/TRBV12-4
TGTGCCAGCAGTTTGGGTCGGTCAGACAATTCACCCCTCCACTTT
CASSLGRSDNSPLHF
>-|-|TRBJ1-2|TRBV7-9
TGTGCCAGCAGCCTGACAACTAACTATGGCTACACCTTC
CASSLTTNYGYTF
>TRBD1|few|TRBJ2-1|TRBV7-2
TGTGCCAGCAGCTCCCAGGGGGCTGGTGAGCAGTTCTTC
CASSSQGAGEQFF
>-|-|TRBJ1-2|TRBV6-5
TGTGCCAGCAGTTACTCAGGCGTCCCGGCGGGCTACACCTTC
CASSYSGVPAGYTF
>TRBD2|few|TRBJ2-1|TRBV29-1
TGCAGCGTGAAGGATAGCGGGAGTAATGAGCAGTTCTTC
CSVKDSGSNEQFF
>-|few|TRBJ1-1|TRBV5-1
TGCGCCAGCAGCTTGGGGCAGGCCTCGTGGGCTTTCTTT
CASSLGQASWAFF
>-|-|TRBJ2-7|TRBV27
TGTGCCAGCAGTTTCGCGGTATCTTACGAGCAGTACTTC
CASSFAVSYEQYF
>-|few|TRBJ2-5|TRBV11-1
TGTGCCAGCAGCTTACGAAGGAAGCAAGAGACCCAGTACTTC
CASSLRRKQETQYF
>TRBD2|-|TRBJ2-1|TRBV5-1
TGCGCCAGCAGCTTGGGCCGCGTCCTAGCGGGAGGGCCTGGATGGGGCAATGAGCAGTTCTTC
CASSLGRVLAGGPGWGNEQFF
>-|-|TRBJ1-5|TRBV20-1
TGCAGTGCTAGAGCAGGGGCGGGATATAGCAATCAGCCCCAGCATTTT
CSARAGAGYSNQPQHF
>TRBD2|-|TRBJ2-7|TRBV3-1
TGTGCCAGCAGCGCGGAAGCGGGAACCTCCTACGAGCAGTACTTC
CASSAEAGTSYEQYF
>-|-|TRBJ1-2|TRBV7-2
TGTGCCAGCAGCTTAGGCGGGCCAGGGGCCGGTGGCTACACCTTC
CASSLGGPGAGGYTF
>TRBD2|-|TRBJ2-2|TRBV20-1
TGCAGTGCTAGGGTGGCCTCGGGACTAGCGGAGAACACCGGGGAGCTGTTTTTT
CSARVASGLAENTGELFF
>TRBD2|few|TRBJ2-1|TRBV6-2/TRBV6-3
TGTGCCAGCAGTTACAGGCTAGCGGGAAGAGGCTTCAATGAGCAGTTCTTC
CASSYRLAGRGFNEQFF
>-|-|TRBJ1-1|TRBV12-3/TRBV12-4
TGTGCCAGCAGTTTTTACCGCTGGGGCACTGAAGCTTTCTTT
CASSFYRWGTEAFF
>-|once|TRBJ2-1|TRBV11-2
TGTGCCAGCAGCTTAGTTGGGGAGTCGGCTTACAATGAGCAGTTCTTC
CASSLVGESAYNEQFF
>-|-|TRBJ1-2|TRBV29-1
TGCAGCGTTGAAGGGGATCACTATGGCTACACCTTC
CSVEGDHYGYTF
>-|-|TRBJ1-5|TRBV5-1
TGTGCCAGCAGTTTGGGGGGAGTCAATCAGCCCCAGCATTTT
CASSLGGVNQPQHF
>-|-|TRBJ2-7|TRBV7-9
TGTGCCAGCAGCTTTCCGTCCGAGCAGTACTTC
CASSFPSEQYF
>-|few|TRBJ1-1|TRBV5-1
TGCGCCAGCAGCTTGTATCCGCCTGGGGACACTGAAGCTTTCTTT
CASSLYPPGDTEAFF
>-|few|TRBJ1-5|TRBV6-5
TGTGCCAGCAGTTACTCGTCCGTCGGGGCAGGTCAGCCCCAGCATTTT
CASSYSSVGAGQPQHF
>-|many|TRBJ2-7|TRBV12-3/TRBV12-4
TGTGCCAGCAGTCTTAGCGGTTCGAGCTCCTACGAGCAGTACTTC
CASSLSGSSSYEQYF